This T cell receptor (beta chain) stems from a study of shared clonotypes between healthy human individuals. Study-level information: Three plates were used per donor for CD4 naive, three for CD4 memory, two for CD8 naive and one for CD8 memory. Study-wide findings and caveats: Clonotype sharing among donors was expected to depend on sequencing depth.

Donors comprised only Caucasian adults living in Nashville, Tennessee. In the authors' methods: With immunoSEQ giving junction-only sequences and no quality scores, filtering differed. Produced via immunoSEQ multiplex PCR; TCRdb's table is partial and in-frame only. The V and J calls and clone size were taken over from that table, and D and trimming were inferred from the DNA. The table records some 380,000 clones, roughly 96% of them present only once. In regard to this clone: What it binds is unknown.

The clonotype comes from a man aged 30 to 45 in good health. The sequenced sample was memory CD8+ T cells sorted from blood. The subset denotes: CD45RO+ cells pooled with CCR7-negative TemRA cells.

The CDR3 sequence is CASSVGWGTEEETQYF. CDR3 DNA: TGTGCCAGCAGCGTAGGGTGGGGAACTGAGGAAGAGACCCAGTACTTC. The rearrangement joins TRBV9 to TRBJ2-5; D gene uncertain. V was shortened by 0 bases and J by 3 bases, with 15 bases between the two germline ends. The CDR3 consists of 16 residues. CDR1 is SGDLS and CDR2 is YYNGEE in the germline V gene.